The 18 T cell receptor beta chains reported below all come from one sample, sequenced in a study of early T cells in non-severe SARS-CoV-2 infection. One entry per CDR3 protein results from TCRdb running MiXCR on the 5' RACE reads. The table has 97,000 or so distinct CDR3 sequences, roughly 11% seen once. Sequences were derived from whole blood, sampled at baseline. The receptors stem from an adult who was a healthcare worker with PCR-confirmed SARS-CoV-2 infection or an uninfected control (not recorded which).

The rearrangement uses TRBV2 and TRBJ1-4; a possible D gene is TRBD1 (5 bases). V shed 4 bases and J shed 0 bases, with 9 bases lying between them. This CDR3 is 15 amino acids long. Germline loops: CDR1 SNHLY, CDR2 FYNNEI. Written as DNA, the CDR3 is TGTGCCAGCAGTGGGGGCCGCACAACTAATGAAAAACTGTTTTTT. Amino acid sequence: CASSGGRTTNEKLFF. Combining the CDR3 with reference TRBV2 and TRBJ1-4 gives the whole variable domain EPEVTQTPSHQVTQMGQEVILRCVPISNHLYFYWYRQILGQKVEFLVSFYNNEISEKSEIFDDQFSVERPDGSNFTLKIRSTKLEDSAMYFCASSGGRTTNEKLFFGSGTQLSVL.

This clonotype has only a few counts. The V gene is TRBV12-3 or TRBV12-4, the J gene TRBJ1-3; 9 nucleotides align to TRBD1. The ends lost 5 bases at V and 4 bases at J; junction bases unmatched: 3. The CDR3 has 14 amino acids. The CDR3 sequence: CASSRTGGGNTIYF. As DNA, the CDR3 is TGTGCCAGCAGTCGCACAGGGGGCGGAAACACCATATATTTT.

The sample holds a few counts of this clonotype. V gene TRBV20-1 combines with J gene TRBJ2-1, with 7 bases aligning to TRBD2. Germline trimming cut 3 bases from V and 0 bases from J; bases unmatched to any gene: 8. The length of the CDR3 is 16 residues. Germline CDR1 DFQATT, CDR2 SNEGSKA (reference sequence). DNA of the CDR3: TGCAGTGCTAGTCTTCCTAGCGGCAGCTCCTACAATGAGCAGTTCTTC. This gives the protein CSASLPSGSSYNEQFF.

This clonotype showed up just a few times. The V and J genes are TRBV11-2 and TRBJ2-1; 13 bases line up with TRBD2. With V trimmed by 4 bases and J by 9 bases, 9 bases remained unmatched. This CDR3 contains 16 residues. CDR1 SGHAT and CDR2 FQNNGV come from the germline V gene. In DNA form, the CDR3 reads TGTGCCAGCAGCTCCCAACTAGCGGGAGGGCTTGGTGAGCAGTTCTTC. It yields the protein CASSSQLAGGLGEQFF.

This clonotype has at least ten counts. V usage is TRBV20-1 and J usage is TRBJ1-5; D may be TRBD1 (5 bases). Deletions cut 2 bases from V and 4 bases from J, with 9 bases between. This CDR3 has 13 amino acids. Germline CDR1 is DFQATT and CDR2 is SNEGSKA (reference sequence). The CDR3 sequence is CSARRDGNQPQHF. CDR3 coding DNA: TGCAGTGCTAGACGGGACGGAAATCAGCCCCAGCATTTT.

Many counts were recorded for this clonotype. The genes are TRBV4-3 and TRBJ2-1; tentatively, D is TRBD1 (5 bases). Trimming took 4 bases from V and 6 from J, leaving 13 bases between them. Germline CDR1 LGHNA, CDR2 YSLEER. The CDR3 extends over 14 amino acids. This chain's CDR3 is CASSRVLRGNEQFF. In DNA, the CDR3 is TGCGCCAGCAGCCGGGTGTTAAGGGGCAATGAGCAGTTCTTC.

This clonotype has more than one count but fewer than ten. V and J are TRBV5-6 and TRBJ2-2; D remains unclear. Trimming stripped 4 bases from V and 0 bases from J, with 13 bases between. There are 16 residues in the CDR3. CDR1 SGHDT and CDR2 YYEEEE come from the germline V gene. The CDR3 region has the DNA TGTGCCAGCAGCGAGGCGCCGGAACCGAACACCGGGGAGCTGTTTTTT. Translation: CASSEAPEPNTGELFF.

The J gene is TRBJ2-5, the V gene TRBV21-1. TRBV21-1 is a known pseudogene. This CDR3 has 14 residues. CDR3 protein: CASSFGRDQETQYF. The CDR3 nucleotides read TGTGCCAGCAGCTTCGGACGGGACCAAGAGACCCAGTACTTC.

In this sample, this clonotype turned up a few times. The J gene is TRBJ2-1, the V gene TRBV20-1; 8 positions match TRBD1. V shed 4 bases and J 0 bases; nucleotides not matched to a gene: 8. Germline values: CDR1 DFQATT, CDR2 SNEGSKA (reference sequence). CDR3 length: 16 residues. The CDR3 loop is CSANPDRASSYNEQFF. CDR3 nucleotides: TGCAGTGCTAACCCGGACAGGGCCAGCTCCTACAATGAGCAGTTCTTC.

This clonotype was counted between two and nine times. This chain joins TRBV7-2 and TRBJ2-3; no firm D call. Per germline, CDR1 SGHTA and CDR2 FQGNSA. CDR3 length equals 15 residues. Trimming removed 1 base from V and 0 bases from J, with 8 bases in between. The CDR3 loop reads CASSLDGISTDTQYF. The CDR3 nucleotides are TGTGCCAGCAGCTTAGACGGAATTAGCACAGATACGCAGTATTTT. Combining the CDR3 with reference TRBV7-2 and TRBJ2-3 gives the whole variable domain GAGVSQSPSNKVTEKGKDVELRCDPISGHTALYWYRQSLGQGLEFLIYFQGNSAPDKSGLPSDRFSAERTGGSVSTLTIQRTQQEDSAVYLCASSLDGISTDTQYFGPGTRLTVL.

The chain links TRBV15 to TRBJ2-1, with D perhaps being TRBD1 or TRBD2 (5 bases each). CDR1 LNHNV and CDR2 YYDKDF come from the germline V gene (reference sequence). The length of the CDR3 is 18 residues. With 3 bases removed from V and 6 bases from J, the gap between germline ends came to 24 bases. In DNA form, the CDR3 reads TGTGCCACCAGCAGTCCTAACAGTGGGACCGGTTGGGGCAATGAGCAGTTCTTC. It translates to CATSSPNSGTGWGNEQFF.

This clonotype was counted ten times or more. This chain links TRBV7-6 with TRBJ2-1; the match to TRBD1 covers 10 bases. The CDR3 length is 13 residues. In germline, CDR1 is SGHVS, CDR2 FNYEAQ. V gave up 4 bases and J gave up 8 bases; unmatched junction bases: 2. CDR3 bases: TGTGCCAGCAGCTCCGGGACAGGGGATGAGCAGTTCTTC. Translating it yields CASSSGTGDEQFF.

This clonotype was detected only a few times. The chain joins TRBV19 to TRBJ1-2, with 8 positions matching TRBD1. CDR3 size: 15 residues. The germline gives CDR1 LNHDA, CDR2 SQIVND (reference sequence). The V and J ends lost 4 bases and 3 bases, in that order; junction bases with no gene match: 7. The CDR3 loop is CASSTPGQGDYGYTF. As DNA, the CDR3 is TGTGCCAGTAGTACCCCCGGACAGGGCGACTATGGCTACACCTTC.

CDR3 region: CSVYAASAFF. The DNA of the CDR3 is TGCAGCGTTTATGCGGCTTCAGCTTTCTTT. The chain employs TRBV29-1 and TRBJ1-1, with unresolved D. The V gene lost 5 bases and the J gene lost 10 bases, with 11 bases spanning the gap. The CDR3 loop spans 10 amino acids. Germline-derived CDR1 and CDR2 are SQVTM and ANQGSEA.

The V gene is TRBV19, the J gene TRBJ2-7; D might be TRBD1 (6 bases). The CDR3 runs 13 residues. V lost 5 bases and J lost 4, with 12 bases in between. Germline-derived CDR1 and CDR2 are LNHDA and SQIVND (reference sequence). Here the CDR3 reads CASSPSGQYEQYF. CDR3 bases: TGTGCCAGTAGTCCGTCGGGACAATACGAGCAGTACTTC.

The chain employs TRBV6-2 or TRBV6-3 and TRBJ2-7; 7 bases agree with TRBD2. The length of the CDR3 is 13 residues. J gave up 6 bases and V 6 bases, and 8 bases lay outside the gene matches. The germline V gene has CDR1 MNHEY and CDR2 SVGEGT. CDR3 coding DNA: TGTGCCAGCAGCTATGGAGGGAGGGGCGAGCAGTACTTC. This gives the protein CASSYGGRGEQYF.

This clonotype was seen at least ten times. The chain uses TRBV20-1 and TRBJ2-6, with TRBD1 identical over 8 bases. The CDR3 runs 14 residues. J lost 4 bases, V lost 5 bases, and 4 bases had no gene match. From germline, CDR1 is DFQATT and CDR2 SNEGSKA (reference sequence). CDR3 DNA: TGCAGTGCTTCAGGGGGCGGAGGGGCCAACGTCCTGACTTTC. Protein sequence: CSASGGGGANVLTF.

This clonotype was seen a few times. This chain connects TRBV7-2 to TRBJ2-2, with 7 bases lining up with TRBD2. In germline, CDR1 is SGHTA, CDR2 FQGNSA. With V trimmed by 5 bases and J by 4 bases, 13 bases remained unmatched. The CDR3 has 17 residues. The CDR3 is CASSPYSPGGGTGELFF. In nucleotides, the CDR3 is TGTGCCAGCAGCCCATATAGCCCTGGGGGGGGCACCGGGGAGCTGTTTTTT.